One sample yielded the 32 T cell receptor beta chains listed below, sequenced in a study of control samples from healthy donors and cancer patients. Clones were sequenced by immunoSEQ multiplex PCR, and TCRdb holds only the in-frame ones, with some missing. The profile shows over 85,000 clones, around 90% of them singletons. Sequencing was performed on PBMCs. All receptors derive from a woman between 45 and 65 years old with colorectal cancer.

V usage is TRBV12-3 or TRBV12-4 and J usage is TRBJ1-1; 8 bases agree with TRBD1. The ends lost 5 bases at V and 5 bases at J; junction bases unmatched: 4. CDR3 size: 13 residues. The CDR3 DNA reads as TGTGCCAGCAGTCCGAGGACAGGGACTGAAGCTTTCTTT. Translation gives CASSPRTGTEAFF.

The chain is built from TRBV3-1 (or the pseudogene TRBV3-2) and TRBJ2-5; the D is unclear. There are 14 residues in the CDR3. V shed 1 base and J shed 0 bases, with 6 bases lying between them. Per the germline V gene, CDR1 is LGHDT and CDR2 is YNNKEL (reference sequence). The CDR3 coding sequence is TGTGCCAGCAGCCAAGGCTCCAACCAAGAGACCCAGTACTTC. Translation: CASSQGSNQETQYF.

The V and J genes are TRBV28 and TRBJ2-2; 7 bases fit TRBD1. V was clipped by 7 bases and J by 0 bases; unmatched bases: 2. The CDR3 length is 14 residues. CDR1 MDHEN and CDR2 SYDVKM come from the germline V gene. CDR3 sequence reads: CASTGTANTGELFF. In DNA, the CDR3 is TGTGCCAGCACCGGGACAGCGAACACCGGGGAGCTGTTTTTT.

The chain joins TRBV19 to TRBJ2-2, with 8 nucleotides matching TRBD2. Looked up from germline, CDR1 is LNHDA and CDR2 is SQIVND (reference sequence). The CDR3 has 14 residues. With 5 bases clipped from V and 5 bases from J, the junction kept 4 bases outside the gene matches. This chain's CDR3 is CASSGVAGTGELFF. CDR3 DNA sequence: TGTGCCAGTAGTGGGGTAGCGGGGACCGGGGAGCTGTTTTTT.

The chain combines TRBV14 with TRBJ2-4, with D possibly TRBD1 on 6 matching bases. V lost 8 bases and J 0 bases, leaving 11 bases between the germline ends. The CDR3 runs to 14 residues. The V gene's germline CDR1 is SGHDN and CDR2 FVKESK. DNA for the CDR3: TGTGCCAGCGCACAGGGCTTAGCCAAAAACATTCAGTACTTC. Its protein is CASAQGLAKNIQYF.

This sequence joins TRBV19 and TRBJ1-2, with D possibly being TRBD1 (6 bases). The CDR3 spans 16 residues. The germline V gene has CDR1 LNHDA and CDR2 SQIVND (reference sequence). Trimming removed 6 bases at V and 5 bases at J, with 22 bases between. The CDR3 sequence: CASSPQGRGTRYGYTF. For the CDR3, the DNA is TGTGCCAGTAGCCCCCAAGGTAGGGGGACGAGGTATGGCTACACCTTC.

The CDR3 DNA is TGTGCCAGCAGTACCAGACAGGTTCGCTCACCCAATGAGCAGTTCTTC. This encodes CASSTRQVRSPNEQFF. V usage is TRBV6-2 or TRBV6-3 and J usage is TRBJ2-1; perhaps TRBD1 as D (6 bases). V lost 5 bases and J 6 bases, leaving 20 bases between the germline ends. The CDR3 loop spans 16 amino acids. Germline CDR1 and CDR2: MNHEY and SVGEGT.

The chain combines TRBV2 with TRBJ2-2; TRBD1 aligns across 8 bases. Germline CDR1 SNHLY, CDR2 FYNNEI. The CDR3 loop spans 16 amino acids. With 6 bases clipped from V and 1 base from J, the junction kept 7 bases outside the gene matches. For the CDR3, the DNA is TGTGCCAGCAGCGCCGGACAGGGCAGGAACACCGGGGAGCTGTTTTTT. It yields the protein CASSAGQGRNTGELFF.

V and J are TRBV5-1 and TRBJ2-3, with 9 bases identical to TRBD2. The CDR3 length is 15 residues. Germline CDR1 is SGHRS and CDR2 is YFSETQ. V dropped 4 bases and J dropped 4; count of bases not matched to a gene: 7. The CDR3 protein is CASSPAGGNADTQYF. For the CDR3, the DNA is TGCGCCAGCAGCCCAGCGGGGGGAAATGCAGATACGCAGTATTTT.

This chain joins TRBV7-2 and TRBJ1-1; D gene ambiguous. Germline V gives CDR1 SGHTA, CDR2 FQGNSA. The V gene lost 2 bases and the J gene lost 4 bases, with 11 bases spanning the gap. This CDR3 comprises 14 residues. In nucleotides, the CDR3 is TGTGCCAGCAGCTTATCTCCGGGAAGCACTGAAGCTTTCTTT. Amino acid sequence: CASSLSPGSTEAFF.

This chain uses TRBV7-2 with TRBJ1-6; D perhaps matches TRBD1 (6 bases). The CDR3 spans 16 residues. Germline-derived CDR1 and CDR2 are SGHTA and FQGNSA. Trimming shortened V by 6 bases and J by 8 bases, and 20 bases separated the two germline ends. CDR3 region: CASREQGWGIDSPLHF. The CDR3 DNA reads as TGTGCCAGCAGGGAACAGGGTTGGGGGATAGATTCACCCCTCCACTTT.

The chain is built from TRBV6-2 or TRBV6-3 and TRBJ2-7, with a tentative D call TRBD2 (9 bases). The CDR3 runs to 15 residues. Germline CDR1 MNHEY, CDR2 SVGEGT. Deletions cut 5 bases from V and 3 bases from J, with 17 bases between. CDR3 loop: CASSAGGTGNYEQYV. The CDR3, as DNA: TGTGCCAGCAGTGCGGGGGGGACAGGAAACTACGAGCAGTACGTC.

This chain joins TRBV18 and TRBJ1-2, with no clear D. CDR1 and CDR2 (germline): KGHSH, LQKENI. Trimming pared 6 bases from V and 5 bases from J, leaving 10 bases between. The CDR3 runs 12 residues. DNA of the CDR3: TGTGCCAGCTCCCTCCCCGGATATGGCTACACCTTC. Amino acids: CASSLPGYGYTF.

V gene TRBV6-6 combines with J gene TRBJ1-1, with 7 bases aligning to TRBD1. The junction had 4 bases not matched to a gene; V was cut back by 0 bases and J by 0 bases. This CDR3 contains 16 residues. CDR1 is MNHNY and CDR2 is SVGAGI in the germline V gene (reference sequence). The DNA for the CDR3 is TGTGCCAGCAGTTACTCCGGGGACAGCATGAACACTGAAGCTTTCTTT. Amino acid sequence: CASSYSGDSMNTEAFF.

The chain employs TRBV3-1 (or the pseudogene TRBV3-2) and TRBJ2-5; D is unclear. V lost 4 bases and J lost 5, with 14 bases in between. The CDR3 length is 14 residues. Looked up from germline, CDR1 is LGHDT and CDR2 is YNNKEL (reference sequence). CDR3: CASSRMGARETQYF. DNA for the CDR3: TGTGCCAGCAGCCGCATGGGCGCCCGGGAGACCCAGTACTTC.

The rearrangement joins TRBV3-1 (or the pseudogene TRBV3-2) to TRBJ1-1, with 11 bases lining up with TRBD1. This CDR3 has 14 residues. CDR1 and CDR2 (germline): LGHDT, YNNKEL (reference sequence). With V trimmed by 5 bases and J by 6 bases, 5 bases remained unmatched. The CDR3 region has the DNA TGTGCCAGCAGCAAGGGACAGGGGGTCGCTGAAGCTTTCTTT. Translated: CASSKGQGVAEAFF.

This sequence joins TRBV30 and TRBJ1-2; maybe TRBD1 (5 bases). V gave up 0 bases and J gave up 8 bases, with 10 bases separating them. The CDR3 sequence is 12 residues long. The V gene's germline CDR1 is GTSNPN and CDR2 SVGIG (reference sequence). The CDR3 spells CAWSVAKGGYTF. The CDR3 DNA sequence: TGTGCCTGGAGTGTGGCGAAGGGGGGCTACACCTTC.

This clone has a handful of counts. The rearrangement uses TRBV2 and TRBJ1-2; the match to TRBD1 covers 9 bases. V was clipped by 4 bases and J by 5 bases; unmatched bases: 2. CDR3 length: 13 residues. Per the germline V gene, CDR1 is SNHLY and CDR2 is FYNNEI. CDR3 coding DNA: TGTGCCAGCAGTGGGACAGGGGAGTATGGCTACACCTTC. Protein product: CASSGTGEYGYTF.

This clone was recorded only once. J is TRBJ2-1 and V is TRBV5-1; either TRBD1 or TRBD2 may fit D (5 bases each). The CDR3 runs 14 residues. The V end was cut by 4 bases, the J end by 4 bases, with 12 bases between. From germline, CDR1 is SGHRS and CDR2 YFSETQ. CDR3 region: CASSLGTPYNEQFF. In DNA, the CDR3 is TGCGCCAGCAGCCTGGGGACCCCATACAATGAGCAGTTCTTC. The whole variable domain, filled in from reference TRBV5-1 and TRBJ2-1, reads KAGVTQTPRYLIKTRGQQVTLSCSPISGHRSVSWYQQTPGQGLQFLFEYFSETQRNKGNFPGRFSGRQFSNSRSEMNVSTLELGDSALYLCASSLGTPYNEQFFGPGTRLTVL.

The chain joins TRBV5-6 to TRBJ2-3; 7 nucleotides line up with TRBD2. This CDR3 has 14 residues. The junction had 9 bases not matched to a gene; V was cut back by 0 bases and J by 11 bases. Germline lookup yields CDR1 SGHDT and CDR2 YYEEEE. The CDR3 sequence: CASSLETSLLEQYF. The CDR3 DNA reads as TGTGCCAGCAGCTTGGAGACTAGCCTCCTCGAGCAGTATTTT.

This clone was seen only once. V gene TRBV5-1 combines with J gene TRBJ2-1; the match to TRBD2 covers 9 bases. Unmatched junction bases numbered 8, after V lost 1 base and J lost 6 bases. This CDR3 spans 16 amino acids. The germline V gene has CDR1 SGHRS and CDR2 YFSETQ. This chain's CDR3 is CASSLQVGLAVNEQFF. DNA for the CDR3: TGCGCCAGCAGCTTGCAGGTGGGACTAGCTGTCAATGAGCAGTTCTTC.

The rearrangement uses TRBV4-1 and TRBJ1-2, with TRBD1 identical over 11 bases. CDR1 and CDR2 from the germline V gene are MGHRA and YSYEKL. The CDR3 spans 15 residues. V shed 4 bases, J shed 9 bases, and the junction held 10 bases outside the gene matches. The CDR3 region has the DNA TGCGCCAGCAGCCGGGTAGGACAGGGGGCATCTAGCTACACCTTC. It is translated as CASSRVGQGASSYTF.

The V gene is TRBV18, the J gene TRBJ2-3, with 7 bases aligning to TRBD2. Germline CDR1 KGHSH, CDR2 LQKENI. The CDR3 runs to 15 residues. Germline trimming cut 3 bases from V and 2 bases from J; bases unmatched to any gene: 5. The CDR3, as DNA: TGTGCCAGCTCACCTGGGGGGGTCCACACAGATACGCAGTATTTT. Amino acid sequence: CASSPGGVHTDTQYF.

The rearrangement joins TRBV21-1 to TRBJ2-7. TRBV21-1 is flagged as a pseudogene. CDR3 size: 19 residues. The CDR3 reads CASSKVLGAQGKSSYEQYV. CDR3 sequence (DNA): TGTGCCAGCAGCAAAGTACTAGGGGCGCAGGGAAAGTCGTCCTACGAGCAGTACGTC.

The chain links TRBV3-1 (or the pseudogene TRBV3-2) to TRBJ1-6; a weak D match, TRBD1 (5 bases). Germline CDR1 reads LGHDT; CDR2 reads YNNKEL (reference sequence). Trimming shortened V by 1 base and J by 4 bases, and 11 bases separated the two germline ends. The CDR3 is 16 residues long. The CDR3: CASSQVRGVYNSPLHF. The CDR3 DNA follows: TGTGCCAGCAGCCAAGTGAGAGGGGTGTATAATTCACCCCTCCACTTT.

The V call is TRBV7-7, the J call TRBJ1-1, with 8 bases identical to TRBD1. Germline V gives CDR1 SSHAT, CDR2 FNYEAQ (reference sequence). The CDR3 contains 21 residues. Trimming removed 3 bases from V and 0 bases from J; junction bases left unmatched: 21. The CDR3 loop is CASSFFLGTGGIFNLNTEAFF. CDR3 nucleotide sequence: TGTGCCAGCAGCTTTTTTCTGGGAACAGGGGGAATTTTCAATCTGAACACTGAAGCTTTCTTT.

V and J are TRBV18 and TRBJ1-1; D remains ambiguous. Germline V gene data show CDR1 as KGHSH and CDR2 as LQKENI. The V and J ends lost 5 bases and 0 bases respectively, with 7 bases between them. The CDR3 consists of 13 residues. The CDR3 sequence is CASSGYMNTEAFF. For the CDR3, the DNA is TGTGCCAGCTCAGGGTACATGAACACTGAAGCTTTCTTT.

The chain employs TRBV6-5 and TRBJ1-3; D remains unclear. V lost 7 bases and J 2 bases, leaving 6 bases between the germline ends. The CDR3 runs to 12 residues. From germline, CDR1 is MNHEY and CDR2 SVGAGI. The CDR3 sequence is CASKKAGNTIYF. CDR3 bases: TGTGCCAGCAAAAAAGCTGGAAACACCATATATTTT.

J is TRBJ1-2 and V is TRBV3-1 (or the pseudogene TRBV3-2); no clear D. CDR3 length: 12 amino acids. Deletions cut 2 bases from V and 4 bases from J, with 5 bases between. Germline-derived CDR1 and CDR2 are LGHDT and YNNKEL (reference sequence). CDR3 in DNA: TGTGCCAGCAGCCAACAGCGCTATGGCTACACCTTC. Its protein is CASSQQRYGYTF.

The CDR3 here is CATVSGANVLTF. The CDR3 region has the DNA TGTGCCACCGTTTCTGGGGCCAACGTCCTGACTTTC. The chain uses TRBV28 and TRBJ2-6; D is uncertain. Germline CDR1 and CDR2: MDHEN and SYDVKM. The V end was cut by 10 bases, the J end by 1 base, with 5 bases between. The CDR3 contains 12 residues.

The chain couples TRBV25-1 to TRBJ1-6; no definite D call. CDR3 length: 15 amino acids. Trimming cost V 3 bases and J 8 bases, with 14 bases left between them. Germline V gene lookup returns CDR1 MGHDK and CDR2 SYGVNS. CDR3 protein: CASSEATTIHSPLHF. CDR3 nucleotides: TGTGCCAGCAGTGAGGCGACCACGATTCATTCACCCCTCCACTTT.

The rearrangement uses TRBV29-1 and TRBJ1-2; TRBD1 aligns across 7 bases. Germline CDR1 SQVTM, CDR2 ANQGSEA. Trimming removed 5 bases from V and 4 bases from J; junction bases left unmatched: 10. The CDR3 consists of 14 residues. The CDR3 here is CSVSEPPGGYGYTF. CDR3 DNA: TGCAGCGTTTCTGAACCTCCAGGGGGCTATGGCTACACCTTC.